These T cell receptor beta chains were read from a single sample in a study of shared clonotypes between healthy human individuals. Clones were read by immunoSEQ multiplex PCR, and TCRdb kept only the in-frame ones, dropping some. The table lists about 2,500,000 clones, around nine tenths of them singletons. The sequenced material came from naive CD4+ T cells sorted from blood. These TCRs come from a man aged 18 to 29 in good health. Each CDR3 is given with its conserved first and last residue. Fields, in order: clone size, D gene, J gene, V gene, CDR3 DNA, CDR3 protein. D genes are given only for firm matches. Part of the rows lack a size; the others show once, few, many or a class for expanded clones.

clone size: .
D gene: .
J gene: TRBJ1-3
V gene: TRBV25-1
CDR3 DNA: TGTGCCAGCAGTTTGGGGTCTGGAAACACCATATATTTT
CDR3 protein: CASSLGSGNTIYF

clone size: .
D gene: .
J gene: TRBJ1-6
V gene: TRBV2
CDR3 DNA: TGTGCCAGCATGGGATCCTATAATTCACCCCTCCACTTT
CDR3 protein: CASMGSYNSPLHF

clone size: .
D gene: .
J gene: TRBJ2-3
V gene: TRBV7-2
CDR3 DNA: TGTGCCAGCAGCTTCGCTCGGGGTGGCACAGATACGCAGTATTTT
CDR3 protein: CASSFARGGTDTQYF

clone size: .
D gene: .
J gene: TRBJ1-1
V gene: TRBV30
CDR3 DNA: TGTGCCTGGAGTACTACAGGGAATGAAGCTTTCTTT
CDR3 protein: CAWSTTGNEAFF

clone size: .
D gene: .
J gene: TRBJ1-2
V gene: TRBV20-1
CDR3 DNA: TGCAGAGCGAACAGGGAGTTGGGCTACACCTTC
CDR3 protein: CRANRELGYTF

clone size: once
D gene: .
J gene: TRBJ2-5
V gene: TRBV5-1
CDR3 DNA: TGCGCCAGCAGGCCGAGGCACTTACCTTTCGAAGAGACCCAGTACTTC
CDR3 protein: CASRPRHLPFEETQYF

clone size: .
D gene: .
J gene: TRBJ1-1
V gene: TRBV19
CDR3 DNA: TGTGCCACTACACCAATCGGGTTCAAGGGGAACACTGAAGCTTTCTTT
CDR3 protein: CATTPIGFKGNTEAFF

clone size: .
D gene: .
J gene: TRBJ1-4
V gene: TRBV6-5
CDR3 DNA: TGTGCCAGCAGTTACTCCAAGGGAAGTGGCGAAAAACTGTTTTTT
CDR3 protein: CASSYSKGSGEKLFF

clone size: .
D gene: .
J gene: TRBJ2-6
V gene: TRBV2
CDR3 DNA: TGTGCCAGCAGTGAAGGGCAGTCTGGGGCCAACGTCCTGACTTTC
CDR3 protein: CASSEGQSGANVLTF

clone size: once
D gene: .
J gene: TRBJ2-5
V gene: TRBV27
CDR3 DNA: TGTGCCAGCAGTTTCTTGGGACCCAGCGGAGGAGAGACCCAGTACTTC
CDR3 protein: CASSFLGPSGGETQYF

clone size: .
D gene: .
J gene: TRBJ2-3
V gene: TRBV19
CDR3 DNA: TGTGCCAGTAGTATAGACGGAAACACAGATACGCAGTATTTT
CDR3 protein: CASSIDGNTDTQYF

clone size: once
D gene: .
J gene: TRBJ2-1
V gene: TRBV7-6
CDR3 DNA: TGTGCCAGCAGCTTAGCCCACAATGAGCAGTTCTTC
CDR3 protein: CASSLAHNEQFF

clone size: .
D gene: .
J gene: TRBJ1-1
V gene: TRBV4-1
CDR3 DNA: TGCGCCAGCAGCCCAGGGCGGGGGGGCGTGACACCTGAAGCTTTCTTT
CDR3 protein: CASSPGRGGVTPEAFF

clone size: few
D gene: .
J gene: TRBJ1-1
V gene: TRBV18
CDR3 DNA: TGTGCCAGCTCACCCGGAGGGAGCACTGAAGCTTTCTTT
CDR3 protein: CASSPGGSTEAFF

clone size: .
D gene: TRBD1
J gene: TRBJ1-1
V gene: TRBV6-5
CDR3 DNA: TGTGCCAGCAGTGAGGACAGGGGGAACACTGAAGCTTTCTTT
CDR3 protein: CASSEDRGNTEAFF

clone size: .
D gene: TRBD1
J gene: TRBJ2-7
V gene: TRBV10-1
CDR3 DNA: TGCGCCAGCAGTGTGGACAGGGGCGACGAGCAGTACTTC
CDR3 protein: CASSVDRGDEQYF

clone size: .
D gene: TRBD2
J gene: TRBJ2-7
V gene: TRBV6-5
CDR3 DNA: TGTGCCAGCAGTGGAGACCTAGCGGACTCCTACGAGCAGTACTTC
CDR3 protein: CASSGDLADSYEQYF

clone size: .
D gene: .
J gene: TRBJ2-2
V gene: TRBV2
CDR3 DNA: TGTGCCAGCAGCTATGCCGGGGGTAACACCGGGGAGCTGTTTTTT
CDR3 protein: CASSYAGGNTGELFF

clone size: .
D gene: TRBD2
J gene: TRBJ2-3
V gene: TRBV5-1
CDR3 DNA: TGCGCCAGCAGTTCTAGCGGGGGGCTTACTAGCACAGATACGCAGTATTTT
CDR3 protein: CASSSSGGLTSTDTQYF

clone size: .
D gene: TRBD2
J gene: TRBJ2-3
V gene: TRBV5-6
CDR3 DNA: TGTGCCAGCATGCTAGCGGGAAGGGGGGGAACAGATACGCAGTATTTT
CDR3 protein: CASMLAGRGGTDTQYF

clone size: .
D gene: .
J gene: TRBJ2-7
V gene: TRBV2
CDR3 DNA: TGTGCCAGCAGCAGGGGCACAGGTGAGCAGTACTTC
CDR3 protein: CASSRGTGEQYF

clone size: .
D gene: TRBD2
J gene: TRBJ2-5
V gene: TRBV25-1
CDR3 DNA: TGTGCCAGCAGTGACCTAGCGGGGAACCAAGAGACCCAGTACTTC
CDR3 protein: CASSDLAGNQETQYF

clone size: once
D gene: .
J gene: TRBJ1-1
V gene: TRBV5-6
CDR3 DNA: TGTGCCAGCTTCCGTTGGGGAACCCATGAAGCTTTCTTT
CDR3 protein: CASFRWGTHEAFF

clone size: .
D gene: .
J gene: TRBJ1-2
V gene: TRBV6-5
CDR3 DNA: TGTGCCAGCAGTTACAGGGGAGGGAACTATGGCTACACCTTC
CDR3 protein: CASSYRGGNYGYTF

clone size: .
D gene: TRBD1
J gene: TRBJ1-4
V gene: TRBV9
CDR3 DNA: TGTGCCAGCAGCGCGGAGACAGGGGTCAGTGAAAAACTGTTTTTT
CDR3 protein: CASSAETGVSEKLFF

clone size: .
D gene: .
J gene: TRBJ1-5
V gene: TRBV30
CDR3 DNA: TGTGCCTGGAACCGGGGGGAACAGCCCCAGCATTTT
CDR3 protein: CAWNRGEQPQHF

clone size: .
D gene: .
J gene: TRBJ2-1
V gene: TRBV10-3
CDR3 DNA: TGTGCCATCAGCGGGGGAAACTACAATGAGCAGTTCTTC
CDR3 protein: CAISGGNYNEQFF

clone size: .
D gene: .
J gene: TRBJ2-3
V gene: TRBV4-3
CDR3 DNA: TGCGCCAGCAGCCAAGATTCGAGTGGCACAGATACGCAGTATTTT
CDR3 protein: CASSQDSSGTDTQYF

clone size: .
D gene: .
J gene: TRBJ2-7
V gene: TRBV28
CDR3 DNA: TGTGCCAGCAGTTGCCCTAGTTGTGTCGAGCAGTACTTC
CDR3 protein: CASSCPSCVEQYF

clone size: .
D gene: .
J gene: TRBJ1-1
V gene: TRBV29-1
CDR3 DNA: TGCAGCGTTGGAACCCAGAAAAACACTGAAGCTTTCTTT
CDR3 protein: CSVGTQKNTEAFF

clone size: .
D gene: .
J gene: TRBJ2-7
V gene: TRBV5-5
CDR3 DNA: TGTGCCAGCAGCCCTGCATCGGTTGGCAACTACGAGCAGTACTTC
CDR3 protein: CASSPASVGNYEQYF

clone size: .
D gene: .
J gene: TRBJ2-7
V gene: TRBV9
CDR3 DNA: TGTGCCAGCAGCGGGGGGGCTGAAGACTACGAGCAGTACTTC
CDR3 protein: CASSGGAEDYEQYF

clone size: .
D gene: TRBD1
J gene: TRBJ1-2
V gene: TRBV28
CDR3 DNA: TGTGCCAGCAGAGGGGGAGACAGGGTCTATGGCTACACCTTC
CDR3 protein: CASRGGDRVYGYTF

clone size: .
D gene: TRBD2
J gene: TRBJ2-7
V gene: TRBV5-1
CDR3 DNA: TGCGCCAGCAGCCTTAAGCTAGCGGGGGACATTGAGCAGTACTTC
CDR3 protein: CASSLKLAGDIEQYF

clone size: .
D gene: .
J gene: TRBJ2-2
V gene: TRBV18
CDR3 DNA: TGTGCCAGCTCACCACCTACAGACACCGGGGAGCTGTTTTTT
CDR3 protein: CASSPPTDTGELFF

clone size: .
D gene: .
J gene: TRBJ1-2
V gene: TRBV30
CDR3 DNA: TGTGCCTGGAGCCCCGTTGGGGGCAGCTATGGCTACACCTTC
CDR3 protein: CAWSPVGGSYGYTF

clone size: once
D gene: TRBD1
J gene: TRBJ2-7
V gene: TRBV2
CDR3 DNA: TGTGCCAGCAGTGGACGGACAGGGTTATCGGACGAGCAGTACTTC
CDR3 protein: CASSGRTGLSDEQYF